The rows below give T cell receptor beta chains drawn from one sample of a study of cytomegalovirus exposure and HLA in healthy donors. Sequencing was performed with immunoSEQ multiplex PCR; in TCRdb, only in-frame clones are kept and a portion is missing. Here the sample table reports 50,000 to 55,000 clones. Source material: PBMCs. Receptors were obtained from a woman aged 60 to 75 in good health and CMV-seropositive. The CDR3 runs from the conserved cysteine through the conserved F or W. A D gene is named only where the DNA matches it firmly.

d_gene: NA; v_gene: TRBV4-1; j_gene: TRBJ1-2; CDR3aa: CASSHWQGKGYGYTF; CDR3nt: TGCGCCAGCAGCCATTGGCAGGGGAAAGGGTATGGCTACACCTTC
d_gene: NA; v_gene: TRBV4-3; j_gene: TRBJ2-3; CDR3aa: CASSSVGTGADTQYF; CDR3nt: TGCGCCAGCAGCTCGGTTGGGACTGGGGCAGATACGCAGTATTTT
d_gene: NA; v_gene: TRBV9; j_gene: TRBJ1-6; CDR3aa: CASSAGGGKGDSPLHF; CDR3nt: TGTGCCAGCAGCGCTGGGGGGGGCAAAGGGGATTCACCCCTCCACTTT
d_gene: NA; v_gene: TRBV10-2; j_gene: TRBJ1-6; CDR3aa: CASGQGNSPLHF; CDR3nt: TGCGCCAGCGGGCAGGGGAATTCACCCCTCCACTTT
d_gene: NA; v_gene: TRBV18; j_gene: TRBJ2-1; CDR3aa: CASSPPRGGFSYNEQFF; CDR3nt: TGTGCCAGCTCACCACCACGAGGAGGCTTCTCCTACAATGAGCAGTTCTTC
d_gene: TRBD1; v_gene: TRBV5-1; j_gene: TRBJ1-2; CDR3aa: CASSAGQGAFGYTF; CDR3nt: TGCGCCAGCAGCGCCGGACAGGGGGCTTTTGGCTACACCTTC
d_gene: NA; v_gene: TRBV28; j_gene: TRBJ1-1; CDR3aa: CASTTYSLKTEDFF; CDR3nt: TGTGCCAGCACTACCTACTCTCTCAAAACTGAAGATTTCTTT
d_gene: NA; v_gene: TRBV7-6; j_gene: TRBJ2-5; CDR3aa: CASSGGKGEETQYF; CDR3nt: TGTGCCAGCAGCGGGGGGAAAGGGGAAGAGACCCAGTACTTC
d_gene: NA; v_gene: TRBV14; j_gene: TRBJ1-6; CDR3aa: CASSQDQGPYSPLHF; CDR3nt: TGTGCCAGCAGCCAGGACCAGGGGCCCTATTCACCCCTACACTTT
d_gene: NA; v_gene: TRBV27; j_gene: TRBJ1-5; CDR3aa: CASSLSRGGNQPQHF; CDR3nt: TGTGCCAGCAGTTTGTCCAGGGGAGGCAATCAGCCCCAGCATTTT
d_gene: NA; v_gene: TRBV19; j_gene: TRBJ2-5; CDR3aa: CASSVTGPYQETQYF; CDR3nt: TGTGCCAGTAGTGTCACAGGGCCGTACCAAGAGACCCAGTACTTC
d_gene: NA; v_gene: TRBV10-1; j_gene: TRBJ2-1; CDR3aa: CASSERGSPGYNEQFF; CDR3nt: TGCGCCAGCAGTGAGAGGGGTTCCCCAGGGTACAATGAGCAGTTCTTC
d_gene: NA; v_gene: TRBV28; j_gene: TRBJ2-5; CDR3aa: CASSLGGASQGETQYF; CDR3nt: TGTGCCAGCAGTTTAGGGGGGGCCAGTCAGGGAGAGACCCAGTACTTC
d_gene: TRBD1; v_gene: TRBV6-5; j_gene: TRBJ1-5; CDR3aa: CASQGAPDQPQHF; CDR3nt: TGTGCCAGCCAGGGGGCGCCGGATCAGCCCCAGCATTTT
d_gene: NA; v_gene: TRBV6-1; j_gene: TRBJ1-5; CDR3aa: CASSESIGGQGNSNQPQHF; CDR3nt: TGTGCCAGCAGTGAGTCAATCGGAGGGCAGGGCAATAGCAATCAGCCCCAGCATTTT
d_gene: NA; v_gene: TRBV6-5; j_gene: TRBJ1-2; CDR3aa: CASSYSFAGGDYGYTF; CDR3nt: TGTGCCAGCAGTTACTCTTTCGCGGGGGGGGACTATGGCTACACCTTC
d_gene: NA; v_gene: TRBV9; j_gene: TRBJ1-6; CDR3aa: CASSVGEGPQGNSPLHF; CDR3nt: TGTGCCAGCAGCGTAGGTGAGGGCCCGCAAGGTAATTCACCCCTCCACTTT
d_gene: NA; v_gene: TRBV4-1; j_gene: TRBJ1-6; CDR3aa: CASSQASSPLHF; CDR3nt: TGCGCCAGCAGCCAAGCAAGCTCACCCCTCCACTTT
d_gene: NA; v_gene: TRBV4-3; j_gene: TRBJ1-5; CDR3aa: CASSQDSGYNQPQHF; CDR3nt: TGCGCCAGCAGCCAAGATTCGGGGTACAATCAGCCCCAGCATTTT
d_gene: NA; v_gene: TRBV27; j_gene: TRBJ2-2; CDR3aa: CASSSRQGELFF; CDR3nt: TGTGCCAGCAGTTCCAGACAGGGGGAGCTGTTTTTT
d_gene: TRBD1; v_gene: TRBV6-5; j_gene: TRBJ1-5; CDR3aa: CASSYSTGPGNQPQHF; CDR3nt: TGTGCCAGCAGTTACTCGACAGGGCCCGGCAATCAGCCCCAGCATTTT
d_gene: NA; v_gene: TRBV19; j_gene: TRBJ1-5; CDR3aa: CASSIGLSQNQPQHF; CDR3nt: TGTGCCAGTAGTATAGGTTTGTCACAAAATCAGCCCCAGCATTTT
d_gene: TRBD1; v_gene: TRBV6-4; j_gene: TRBJ1-1; CDR3aa: CASSDPGQGATNTEAFF; CDR3nt: TGTGCCAGCAGTGACCCGGGACAGGGGGCGACGAACACTGAAGCTTTCTTT
d_gene: NA; v_gene: TRBV5-6; j_gene: TRBJ2-4; CDR3aa: CASSSTKNIQYF; CDR3nt: TGTGCCAGCAGCTCTACCAAAAACATTCAGTACTTC
d_gene: NA; v_gene: TRBV7-2; j_gene: TRBJ1-5; CDR3aa: CASSLEAGANQPQHF; CDR3nt: TGTGCCAGCAGCTTGGAGGCGGGGGCCAATCAGCCCCAGCATTTT
d_gene: TRBD1; v_gene: TRBV28; j_gene: TRBJ1-1; CDR3aa: CASSRGTGLNTEAFF; CDR3nt: TGTGCCAGCAGTAGGGGGACAGGTTTGAACACTGAAGCTTTCTTT
d_gene: NA; v_gene: TRBV6-5; j_gene: TRBJ1-4; CDR3aa: CANSRVVGYEKLFF; CDR3nt: TGTGCCAACAGCAGGGTAGTGGGGTATGAAAAACTGTTTTTT
d_gene: NA; v_gene: TRBV6-5; j_gene: TRBJ1-1; CDR3aa: CASSYTSGLGTEAFF; CDR3nt: TGTGCCAGCAGTTACACCTCGGGATTAGGCACTGAAGCTTTCTTT
d_gene: NA; v_gene: TRBV10-3; j_gene: TRBJ1-5; CDR3aa: CAISGQGQGQPQHF; CDR3nt: TGTGCCATCAGTGGTCAGGGTCAAGGGCAGCCCCAGCATTTT
d_gene: NA; v_gene: TRBV6-4; j_gene: TRBJ2-7; CDR3aa: CASIPGHSVDEQYF; CDR3nt: TGTGCCAGCATACCGGGACATTCGGTAGACGAGCAGTACTTC
d_gene: NA; v_gene: TRBV9; j_gene: TRBJ2-1; CDR3aa: CASSVGQNGNEQFF; CDR3nt: TGTGCCAGCAGCGTAGGACAGAATGGCAATGAGCAGTTCTTC
d_gene: TRBD1; v_gene: TRBV9; j_gene: TRBJ2-7; CDR3aa: CASSARDRVYEQYF; CDR3nt: TGTGCCAGCAGCGCCCGGGACAGGGTCTACGAGCAGTACTTC
d_gene: NA; v_gene: TRBV18; j_gene: TRBJ1-2; CDR3aa: CASSSEQGNYGYTF; CDR3nt: TGTGCCAGCTCATCAGAACAGGGTAACTATGGCTACACCTTC
d_gene: TRBD2; v_gene: TRBV5-1; j_gene: TRBJ2-2; CDR3aa: CASSLNPGGQTGELFF; CDR3nt: TGCGCCAGCAGCTTGAATCCGGGGGGGCAAACCGGGGAGCTGTTTTTT
d_gene: NA; v_gene: TRBV29-1; j_gene: TRBJ1-1; CDR3aa: CSVERPGTSKGTEAFF; CDR3nt: TGCAGCGTTGAAAGACCCGGGACATCCAAGGGCACTGAAGCTTTCTTT
d_gene: TRBD1; v_gene: TRBV5-1; j_gene: TRBJ1-5; CDR3aa: CASSLDRGKDQPQHF; CDR3nt: TGCGCCAGCAGCTTGGACAGGGGGAAGGACCAGCCCCAGCATTTT
d_gene: TRBD1; v_gene: TRBV5-8; j_gene: TRBJ1-5; CDR3aa: CASSLVQGGNQPQHF; CDR3nt: TGTGCCAGCAGCTTGGTCCAGGGGGGCAACCAGCCCCAGCATTTT
d_gene: TRBD2; v_gene: TRBV11-1; j_gene: TRBJ2-5; CDR3aa: CASSQAGAGETQYF; CDR3nt: TGTGCCAGCAGCCAAGCGGGGGCAGGGGAGACCCAGTACTTC
d_gene: TRBD2; v_gene: TRBV2; j_gene: TRBJ2-2; CDR3aa: CASSEGGGANTGELFF; CDR3nt: TGTGCCAGCAGTGAGGGCGGGGGGGCCAACACCGGGGAGCTGTTTTTT
d_gene: NA; v_gene: TRBV7-9; j_gene: TRBJ1-2; CDR3aa: CASNLQVRRTF; CDR3nt: TGTGCCAGCAACTTGCAAGTCCGGAGGACCTTC
d_gene: NA; v_gene: TRBV15; j_gene: TRBJ2-7; CDR3aa: CATSRERAGAYEQYF; CDR3nt: TGTGCCACCAGCAGAGAAAGGGCAGGGGCCTACGAGCAGTACTTC
d_gene: NA; v_gene: TRBV7-9; j_gene: TRBJ2-2; CDR3aa: CASSLEMLRAGELFF; CDR3nt: TGTGCCAGCAGCTTAGAAATGTTGCGTGCCGGGGAGCTGTTTTTT
d_gene: TRBD1; v_gene: TRBV11-2; j_gene: TRBJ1-6; CDR3aa: CASSPAGTGYNSPLHF; CDR3nt: TGTGCCAGCAGCCCCGCAGGGACAGGATATAATTCACCCCTCCACTTT
d_gene: TRBD1; v_gene: TRBV19; j_gene: TRBJ2-1; CDR3aa: CASNRVDRGTNEQFF; CDR3nt: TGTGCCAGTAATAGAGTAGACAGGGGTACGAATGAGCAGTTCTTC
d_gene: TRBD1; v_gene: TRBV5-6; j_gene: TRBJ2-7; CDR3aa: CASSFSGTGVGEQYF; CDR3nt: TGTGCCAGCAGCTTCAGCGGGACAGGGGTGGGCGAGCAGTACTTC
d_gene: TRBD1; v_gene: TRBV7-9; j_gene: TRBJ2-2; CDR3aa: CASSLMGQGFPGELFF; CDR3nt: TGTGCCAGCAGCTTAATGGGACAGGGGTTTCCCGGGGAGCTGTTTTTT
d_gene: NA; v_gene: TRBV19; j_gene: TRBJ1-3; CDR3aa: CASSDSFAGGNTIYF; CDR3nt: TGTGCCAGTAGTGACAGCTTCGCGGGGGGAAACACCATATATTTT
d_gene: NA; v_gene: TRBV7-9; j_gene: TRBJ1-2; CDR3aa: CASSPQYGYTF; CDR3nt: TGTGCCAGCAGCCCACAATATGGCTACACCTTC
d_gene: TRBD2; v_gene: TRBV11-3; j_gene: TRBJ2-3; CDR3aa: CASRSGGKGTDTQYF; CDR3nt: TGTGCCAGCAGGTCCGGGGGGAAAGGCACAGATACGCAGTATTTT
d_gene: NA; v_gene: TRBV4-3; j_gene: TRBJ1-6; CDR3aa: CASSQETVGGVGNSPLHF; CDR3nt: TGCGCCAGCAGCCAAGAAACGGTTGGGGGCGTTGGTAATTCACCCCTCCACTTT
d_gene: NA; v_gene: TRBV5-1; j_gene: TRBJ2-7; CDR3aa: CASRKDSGAAYEQYF; CDR3nt: TGCGCCAGCAGGAAGGACAGTGGGGCTGCCTACGAGCAGTACTTC
d_gene: TRBD1; v_gene: TRBV5-1; j_gene: TRBJ2-5; CDR3aa: CASRRDRGGQETQYF; CDR3nt: TGCGCCAGCAGACGGGACAGGGGGGGCCAAGAGACCCAGTACTTC
d_gene: TRBD2; v_gene: TRBV9; j_gene: TRBJ2-5; CDR3aa: CASSVGGGGRETQYF; CDR3nt: TGTGCCAGCAGCGTAGGGGGGGGAGGTCGAGAGACCCAGTACTTC
d_gene: NA; v_gene: TRBV29-1; j_gene: TRBJ1-1; CDR3aa: CSVEVVVGLEAFF; CDR3nt: TGCAGCGTTGAAGTCGTCGTGGGGCTTGAAGCTTTCTTT
d_gene: NA; v_gene: TRBV7-9; j_gene: TRBJ1-1; CDR3aa: CASSKLGEGNTEAFF; CDR3nt: TGTGCCAGCAGCAAGTTAGGGGAAGGGAACACTGAAGCTTTCTTT